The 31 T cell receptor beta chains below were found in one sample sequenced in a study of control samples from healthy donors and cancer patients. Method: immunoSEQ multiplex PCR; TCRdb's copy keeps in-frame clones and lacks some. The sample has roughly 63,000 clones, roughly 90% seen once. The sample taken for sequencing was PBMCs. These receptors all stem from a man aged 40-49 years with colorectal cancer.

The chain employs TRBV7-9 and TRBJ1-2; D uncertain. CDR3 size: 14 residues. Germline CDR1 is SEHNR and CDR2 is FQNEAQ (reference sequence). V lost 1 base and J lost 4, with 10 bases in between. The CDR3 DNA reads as TGTGCCAGCAGCTTAGTACAGACCTCCTATGGCTACACCTTC. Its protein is CASSLVQTSYGYTF.

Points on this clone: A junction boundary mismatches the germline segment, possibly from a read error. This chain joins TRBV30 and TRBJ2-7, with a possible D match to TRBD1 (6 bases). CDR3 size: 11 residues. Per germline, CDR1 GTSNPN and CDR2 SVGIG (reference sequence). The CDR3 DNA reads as TGTGCCTGGAGTGTAAAACAGGGCCCCCGCTTC. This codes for CAWSVKQGPRF. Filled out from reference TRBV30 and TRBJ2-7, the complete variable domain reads SQTIHQWPATLVQPVGSPLSLECTVEGTSNPNLYWYRQAAGRGLQLLFYSVGIGQISSEVPQNLSASRPQDRQFILSSKKLLLSDSGFYLCAWSVKQGPRFGPGTRLTVT.

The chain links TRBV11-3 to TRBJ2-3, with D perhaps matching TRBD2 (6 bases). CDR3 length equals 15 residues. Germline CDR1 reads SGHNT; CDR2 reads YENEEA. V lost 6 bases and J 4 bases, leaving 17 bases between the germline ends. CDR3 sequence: CASSRGTLGADTQYF. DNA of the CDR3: TGTGCCAGCAGTCGGGGGACCCTGGGCGCAGATACGCAGTATTTT.

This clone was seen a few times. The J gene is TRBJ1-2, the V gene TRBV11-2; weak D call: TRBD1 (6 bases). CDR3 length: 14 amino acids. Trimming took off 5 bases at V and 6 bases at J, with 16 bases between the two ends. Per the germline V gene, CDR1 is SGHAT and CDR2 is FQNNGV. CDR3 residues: CASSKERTAHGYTF. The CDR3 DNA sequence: TGTGCCAGCAGCAAAGAACGGACAGCTCATGGCTACACCTTC.

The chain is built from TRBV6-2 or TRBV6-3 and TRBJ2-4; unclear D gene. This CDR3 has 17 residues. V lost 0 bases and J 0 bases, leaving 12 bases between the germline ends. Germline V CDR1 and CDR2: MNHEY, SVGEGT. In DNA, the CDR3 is TGTGCCAGCAGTTACTCGAGTGGCGGAGTAGCCAAAAACATTCAGTACTTC. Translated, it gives CASSYSSGGVAKNIQYF.

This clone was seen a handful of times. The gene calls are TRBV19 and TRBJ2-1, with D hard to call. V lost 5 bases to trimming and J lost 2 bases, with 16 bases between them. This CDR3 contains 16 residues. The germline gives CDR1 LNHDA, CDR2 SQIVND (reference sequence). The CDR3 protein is CASSPPLGSAYNEQFF. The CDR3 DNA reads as TGTGCCAGTAGTCCACCCTTGGGGTCGGCCTACAATGAGCAGTTCTTC. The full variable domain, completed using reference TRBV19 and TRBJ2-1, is DGGITQSPKYLFRKEGQNVTLSCEQNLNHDAMYWYRQDPGQGLRLIYYSQIVNDFQKGDIAEGYSVSREKKESFPLTVTSAQKNPTAFYLCASSPPLGSAYNEQFFGPGTRLTVL.

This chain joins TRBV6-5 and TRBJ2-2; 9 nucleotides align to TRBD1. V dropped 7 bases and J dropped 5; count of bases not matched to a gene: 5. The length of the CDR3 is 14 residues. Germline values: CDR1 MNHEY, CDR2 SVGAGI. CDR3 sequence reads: CASKGTGRTGELFF. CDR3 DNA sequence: TGTGCCAGCAAGGGGACAGGGAGAACCGGGGAGCTGTTTTTT.

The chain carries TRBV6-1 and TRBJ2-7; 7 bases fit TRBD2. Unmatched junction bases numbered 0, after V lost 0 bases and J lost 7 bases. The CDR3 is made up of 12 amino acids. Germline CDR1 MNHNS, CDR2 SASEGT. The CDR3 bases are TGTGCCAGCAGTGAAGCGCGGGGGGAGCAGTACTTC. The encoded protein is CASSEARGEQYF.

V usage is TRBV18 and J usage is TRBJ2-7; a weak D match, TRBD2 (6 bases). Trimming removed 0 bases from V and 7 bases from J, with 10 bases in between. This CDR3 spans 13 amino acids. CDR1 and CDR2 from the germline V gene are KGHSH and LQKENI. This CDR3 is CASSPPGGTEQYF. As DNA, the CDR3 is TGTGCCAGCTCACCACCGGGGGGAACAGAGCAGTACTTC.

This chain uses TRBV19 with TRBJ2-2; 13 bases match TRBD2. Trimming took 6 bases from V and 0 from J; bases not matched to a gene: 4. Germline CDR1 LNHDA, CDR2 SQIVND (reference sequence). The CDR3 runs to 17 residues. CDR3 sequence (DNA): TGTGCCAGTAGGCGGACTAGCGGGGGTGCGAACACCGGGGAGCTGTTTTTT. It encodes CASRRTSGGANTGELFF. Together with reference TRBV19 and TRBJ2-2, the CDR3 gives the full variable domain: DGGITQSPKYLFRKEGQNVTLSCEQNLNHDAMYWYRQDPGQGLRLIYYSQIVNDFQKGDIAEGYSVSREKKESFPLTVTSAQKNPTAFYLCASRRTSGGANTGELFFGEGSRLTVL.

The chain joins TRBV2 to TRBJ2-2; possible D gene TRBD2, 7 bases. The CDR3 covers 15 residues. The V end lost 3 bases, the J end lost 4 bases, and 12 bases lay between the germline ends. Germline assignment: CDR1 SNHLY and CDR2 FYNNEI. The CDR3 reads CASSEWGGPTGELFF. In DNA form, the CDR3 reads TGTGCCAGCAGTGAGTGGGGGGGCCCCACCGGGGAGCTGTTTTTT.

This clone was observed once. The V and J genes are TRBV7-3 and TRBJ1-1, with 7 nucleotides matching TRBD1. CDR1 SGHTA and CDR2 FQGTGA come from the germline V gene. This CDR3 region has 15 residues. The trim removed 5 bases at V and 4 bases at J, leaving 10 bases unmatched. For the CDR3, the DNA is TGTGCCAGCAGCACCCGACAGGGTGGGGGCACTGAAGCTTTCTTT. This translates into CASSTRQGGGTEAFF.

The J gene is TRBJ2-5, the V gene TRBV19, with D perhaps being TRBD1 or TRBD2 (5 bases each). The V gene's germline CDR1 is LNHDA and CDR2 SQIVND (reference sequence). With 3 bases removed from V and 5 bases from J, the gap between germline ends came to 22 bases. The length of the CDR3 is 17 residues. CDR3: CASSMGPLARSAETQYF. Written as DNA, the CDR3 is TGTGCCAGTAGTATGGGACCCCTCGCGAGGAGTGCGGAGACCCAGTACTTC.

The CDR3 reads CASSLGPETQYF. CDR3 nucleotide sequence: TGTGCCAGCAGTTTAGGTCCGGAGACCCAGTACTTC. The chain uses TRBV12-3 or TRBV12-4 and TRBJ2-5; no firm D call. V was shortened by 1 base and J by 5 bases, with 5 bases between the two germline ends. This CDR3 is built from 12 residues.

The CDR3 region is CSVADVSGGNFYEQYF. CDR3 coding DNA: TGCAGCGTTGCGGATGTCTCGGGGGGGAACTTCTACGAGCAGTACTTC. The rearrangement uses TRBV29-1 and TRBJ2-7; 8 bases are a match to TRBD2. The CDR3 is made up of 16 amino acids. V lost 4 bases and J lost 3; bases outside the gene matches: 14. Germline assignment: CDR1 SQVTM and CDR2 ANQGSEA.

The CDR3 bases are TGCGCCAGCAGAACTCGGGGACAGGAAAACATTCAGTACTTC. Its protein product is CASRTRGQENIQYF. The genes are TRBV10-2 and TRBJ2-4, with 8 bases matching TRBD1. V lost 6 bases to trimming and J lost 5 bases; unmatched junction nucleotides: 6. The CDR3 contains 14 residues. Germline V gene data show CDR1 as WSHSY and CDR2 as SAAADI.

The CDR3 DNA is TGTGCCAGTAAATCTTTGGGTGGCGGGGACACTGAAGCTTTCTTT. This gives the protein CASKSLGGGDTEAFF. This chain links TRBV19 with TRBJ1-1; D gene uncertain. Trimming took off 7 bases at V and 3 bases at J, with 18 bases between the two ends. Germline CDR1 LNHDA, CDR2 SQIVND (reference sequence). The CDR3 length is 15 residues.

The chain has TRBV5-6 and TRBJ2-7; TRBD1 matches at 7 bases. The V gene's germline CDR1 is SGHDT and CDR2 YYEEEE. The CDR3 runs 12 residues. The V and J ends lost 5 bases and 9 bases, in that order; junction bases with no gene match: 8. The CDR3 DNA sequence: TGTGCCAGCAGAACCGGGACAGCGATGCAGTACTTC. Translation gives CASRTGTAMQYF.

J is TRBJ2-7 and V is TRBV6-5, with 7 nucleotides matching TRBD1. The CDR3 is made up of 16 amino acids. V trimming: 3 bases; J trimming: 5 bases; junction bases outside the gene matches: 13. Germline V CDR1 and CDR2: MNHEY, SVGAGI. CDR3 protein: CASSYSLATGNHEQYF. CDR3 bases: TGTGCCAGCAGTTATTCCCTGGCGACAGGGAACCACGAGCAGTACTTC.

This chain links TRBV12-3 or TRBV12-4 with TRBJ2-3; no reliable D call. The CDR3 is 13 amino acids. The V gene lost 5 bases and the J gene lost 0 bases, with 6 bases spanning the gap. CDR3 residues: CASSQFSTDTQYF. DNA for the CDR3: TGTGCCAGCAGTCAGTTTAGCACAGATACGCAGTATTTT.

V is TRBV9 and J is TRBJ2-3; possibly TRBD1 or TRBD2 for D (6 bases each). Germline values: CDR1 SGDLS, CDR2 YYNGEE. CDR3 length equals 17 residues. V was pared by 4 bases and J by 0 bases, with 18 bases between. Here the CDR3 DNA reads TGTGCCAGCAGCCCACGGGGGCCCGGGGCTAGCACAGATACGCAGTATTTT. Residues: CASSPRGPGASTDTQYF.

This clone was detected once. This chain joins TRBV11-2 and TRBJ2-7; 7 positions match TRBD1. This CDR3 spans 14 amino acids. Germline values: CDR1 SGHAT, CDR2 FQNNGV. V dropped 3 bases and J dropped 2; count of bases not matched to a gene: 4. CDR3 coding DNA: TGTGCCAGCAGCTTCCGACAGGGTCCCTACGAGCAGTACTTC. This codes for CASSFRQGPYEQYF.

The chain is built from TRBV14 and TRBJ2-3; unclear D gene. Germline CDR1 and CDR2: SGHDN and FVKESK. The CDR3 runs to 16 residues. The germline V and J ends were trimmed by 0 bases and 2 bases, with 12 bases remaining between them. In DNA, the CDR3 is TGTGCCAGCAGCCAAGATGAAGTAGGCCTCACAGATACGCAGTATTTT. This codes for CASSQDEVGLTDTQYF. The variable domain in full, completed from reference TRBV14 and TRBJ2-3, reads EAGVTQFPSHSVIEKGQTVTLRCDPISGHDNLYWYRRVMGKEIKFLLHFVKESKQDESGMPNNRFLAERTGGTYSTLKVQPAELEDSGVYFCASSQDEVGLTDTQYFGPGTRLTVL.

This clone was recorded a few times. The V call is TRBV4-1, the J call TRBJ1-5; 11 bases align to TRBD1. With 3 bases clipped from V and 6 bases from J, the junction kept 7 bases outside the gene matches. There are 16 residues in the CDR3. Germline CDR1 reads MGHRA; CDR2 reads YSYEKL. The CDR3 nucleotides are TGCGCCAGCAGCCAGACCGGGACAGGGGGAATTCAGCCCCAGCATTTT. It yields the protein CASSQTGTGGIQPQHF.

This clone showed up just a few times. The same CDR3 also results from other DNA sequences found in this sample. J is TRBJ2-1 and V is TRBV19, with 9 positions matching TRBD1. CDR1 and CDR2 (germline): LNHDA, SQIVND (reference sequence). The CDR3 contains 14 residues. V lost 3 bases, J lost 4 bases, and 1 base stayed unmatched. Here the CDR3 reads CASSMGTGYNEQFF. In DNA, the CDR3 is TGTGCCAGTAGTATGGGGACAGGGTACAATGAGCAGTTCTTC.

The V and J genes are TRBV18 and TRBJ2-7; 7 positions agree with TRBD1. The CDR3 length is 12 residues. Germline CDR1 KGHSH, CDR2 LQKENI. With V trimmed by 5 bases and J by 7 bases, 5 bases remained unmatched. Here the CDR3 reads CASSSNRGEQYF. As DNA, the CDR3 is TGTGCCAGCTCATCGAACAGGGGTGAGCAGTACTTC.

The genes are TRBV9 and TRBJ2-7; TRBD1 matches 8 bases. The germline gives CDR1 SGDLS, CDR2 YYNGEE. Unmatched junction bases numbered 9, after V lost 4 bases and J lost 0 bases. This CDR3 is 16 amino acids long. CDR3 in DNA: TGTGCCAGCAGCCCCACCGGACAGGGTTTCTCCTACGAGCAGTACTTC. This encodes CASSPTGQGFSYEQYF. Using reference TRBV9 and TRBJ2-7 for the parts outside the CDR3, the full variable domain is DSGVTQTPKHLITATGQRVTLRCSPRSGDLSVYWYQQSLDQGLQFLIQYYNGEERAKGNILERFSAQQFPDLHSELNLSSLELGDSALYFCASSPTGQGFSYEQYFGPGTRLTVT.

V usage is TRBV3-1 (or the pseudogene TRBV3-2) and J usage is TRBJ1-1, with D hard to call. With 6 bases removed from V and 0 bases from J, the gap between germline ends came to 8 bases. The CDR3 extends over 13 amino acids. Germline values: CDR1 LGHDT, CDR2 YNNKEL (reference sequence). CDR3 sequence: CASSRTVNTEAFF. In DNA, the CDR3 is TGTGCCAGCAGTCGAACAGTGAACACTGAAGCTTTCTTT.

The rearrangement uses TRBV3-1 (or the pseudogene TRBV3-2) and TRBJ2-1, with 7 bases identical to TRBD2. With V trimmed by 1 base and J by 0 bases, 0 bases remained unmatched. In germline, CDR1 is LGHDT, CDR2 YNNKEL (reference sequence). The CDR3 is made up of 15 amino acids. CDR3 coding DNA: TGTGCCAGCAGCCAAGGGACTAGCTCCTACAATGAGCAGTTCTTC. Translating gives CASSQGTSSYNEQFF.

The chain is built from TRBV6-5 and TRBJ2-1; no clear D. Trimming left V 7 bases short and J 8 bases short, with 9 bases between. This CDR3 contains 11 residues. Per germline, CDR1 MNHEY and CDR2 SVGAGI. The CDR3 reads CASTGLYEQFF. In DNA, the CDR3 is TGTGCCAGCACTGGGCTGTATGAGCAGTTCTTC.

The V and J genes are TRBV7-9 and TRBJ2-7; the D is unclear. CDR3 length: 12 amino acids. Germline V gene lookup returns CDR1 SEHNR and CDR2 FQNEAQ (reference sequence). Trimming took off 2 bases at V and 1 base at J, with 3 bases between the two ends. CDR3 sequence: CASSLSSYEQYF. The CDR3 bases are TGTGCCAGCAGCTTATCGTCCTACGAGCAGTACTTC.